A single sample is the source of the 3 T cell receptor beta chains below, sequenced in a study of blood T cell repertoires in COVID-19. Sequencing was performed with immunoSEQ multiplex PCR; in TCRdb, only in-frame clones are kept and a portion is missing. The table lists 350,000 to 400,000 clones, 85% to 90% of them singletons. Material: PBMCs or T cells enriched from blood (not recorded which). The receptors originated from a man aged 18-30 years who had recovered from COVID-19.

The chain combines TRBV14 with TRBJ2-3, with D unclear. Trimming removed 1 base at V and 2 bases at J, with 7 bases between. There are 14 residues in the CDR3. CDR1 and CDR2 (germline): SGHDN, FVKESK. CDR3 amino acids: CASSQARYTDTQYF. The CDR3 DNA is TGTGCCAGCAGCCAAGCGCGGTACACAGATACGCAGTATTTT.

The chain joins TRBV15 to TRBJ1-1; D remains unclear. With 1 base removed from V and 8 bases from J, the gap between germline ends came to 8 bases. This CDR3 has 12 residues. From germline, CDR1 is LNHNV and CDR2 YYDKDF (reference sequence). The CDR3 DNA sequence: TGTGCCACCAGCAGAGGGAACAGCGAAGCTTTCTTT. Translated: CATSRGNSEAFF.

This clone occurred once. The chain couples TRBV28 to TRBJ2-5; tentative D call: TRBD1 (6 bases). Germline CDR1 MDHEN, CDR2 SYDVKM. Trimming stripped 5 bases from V and 4 bases from J, with 17 bases between. The CDR3 totals 15 residues. The CDR3 spells CASSLTGTLRETQYF. CDR3 in DNA: TGTGCCAGCAGTCTGACAGGAACTTTGCGAGAGACCCAGTACTTC.